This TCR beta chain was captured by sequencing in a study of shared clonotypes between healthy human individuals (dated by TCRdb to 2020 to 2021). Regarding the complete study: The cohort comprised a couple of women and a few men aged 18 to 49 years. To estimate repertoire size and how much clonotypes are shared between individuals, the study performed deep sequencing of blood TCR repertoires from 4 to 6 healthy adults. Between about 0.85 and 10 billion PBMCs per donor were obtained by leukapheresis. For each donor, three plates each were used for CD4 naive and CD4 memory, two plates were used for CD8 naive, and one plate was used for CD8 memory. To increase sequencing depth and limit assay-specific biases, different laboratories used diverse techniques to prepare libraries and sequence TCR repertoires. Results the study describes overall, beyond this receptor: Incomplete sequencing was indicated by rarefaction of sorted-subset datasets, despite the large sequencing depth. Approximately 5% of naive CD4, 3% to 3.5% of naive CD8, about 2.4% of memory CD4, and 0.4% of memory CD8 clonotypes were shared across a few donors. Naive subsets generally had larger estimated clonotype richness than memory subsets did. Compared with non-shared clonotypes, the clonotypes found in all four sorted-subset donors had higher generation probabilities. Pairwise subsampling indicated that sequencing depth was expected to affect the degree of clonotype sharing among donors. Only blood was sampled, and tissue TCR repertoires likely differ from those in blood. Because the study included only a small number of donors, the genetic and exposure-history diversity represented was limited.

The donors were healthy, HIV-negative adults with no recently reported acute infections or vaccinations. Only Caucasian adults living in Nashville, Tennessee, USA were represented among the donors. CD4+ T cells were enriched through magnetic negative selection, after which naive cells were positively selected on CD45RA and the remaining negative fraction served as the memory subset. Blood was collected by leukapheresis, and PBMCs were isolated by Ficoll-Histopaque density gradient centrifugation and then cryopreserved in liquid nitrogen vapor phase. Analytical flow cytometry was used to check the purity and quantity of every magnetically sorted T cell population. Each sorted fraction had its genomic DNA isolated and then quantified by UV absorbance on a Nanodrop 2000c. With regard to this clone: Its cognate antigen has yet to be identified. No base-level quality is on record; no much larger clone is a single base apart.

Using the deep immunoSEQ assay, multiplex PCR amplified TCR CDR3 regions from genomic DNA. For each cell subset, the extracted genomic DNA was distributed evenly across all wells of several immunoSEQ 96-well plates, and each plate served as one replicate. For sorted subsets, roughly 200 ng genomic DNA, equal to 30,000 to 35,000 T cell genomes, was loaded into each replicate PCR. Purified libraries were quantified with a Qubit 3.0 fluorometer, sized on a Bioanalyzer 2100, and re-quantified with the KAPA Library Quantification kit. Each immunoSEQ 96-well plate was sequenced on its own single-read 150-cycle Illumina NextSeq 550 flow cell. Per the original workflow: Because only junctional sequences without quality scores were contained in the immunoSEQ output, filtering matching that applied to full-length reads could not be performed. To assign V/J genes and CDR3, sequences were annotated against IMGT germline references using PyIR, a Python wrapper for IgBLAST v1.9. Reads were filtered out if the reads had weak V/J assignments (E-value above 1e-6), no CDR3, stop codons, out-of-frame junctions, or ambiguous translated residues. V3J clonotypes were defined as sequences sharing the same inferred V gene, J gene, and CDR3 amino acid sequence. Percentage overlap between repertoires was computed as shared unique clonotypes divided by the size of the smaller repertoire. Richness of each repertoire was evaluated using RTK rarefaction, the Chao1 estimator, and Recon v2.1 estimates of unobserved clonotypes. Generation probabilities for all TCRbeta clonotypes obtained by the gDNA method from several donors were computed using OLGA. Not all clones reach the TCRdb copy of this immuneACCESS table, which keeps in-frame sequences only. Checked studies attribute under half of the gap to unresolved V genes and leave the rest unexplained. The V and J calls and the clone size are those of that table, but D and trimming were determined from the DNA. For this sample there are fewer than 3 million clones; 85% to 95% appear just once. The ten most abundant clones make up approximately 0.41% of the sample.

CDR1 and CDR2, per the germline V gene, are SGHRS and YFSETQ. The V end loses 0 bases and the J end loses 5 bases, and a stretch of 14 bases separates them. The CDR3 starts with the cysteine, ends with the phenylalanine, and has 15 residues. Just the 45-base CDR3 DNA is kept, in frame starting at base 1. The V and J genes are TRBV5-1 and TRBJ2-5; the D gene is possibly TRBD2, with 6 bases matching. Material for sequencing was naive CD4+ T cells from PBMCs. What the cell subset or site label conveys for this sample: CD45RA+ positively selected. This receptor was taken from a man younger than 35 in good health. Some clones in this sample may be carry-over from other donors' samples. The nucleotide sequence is TGCGCCAGCAGCTTGGCCGTAGGGGCGGGGGAGACCCAGTACTTC. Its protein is CASSLAVGAGETQYF.